The 15 T cell receptor beta chains reported below all come from one sample, sequenced in a study of lymphopenia after photon versus proton radiotherapy. Assay: immunoSEQ multiplex PCR; the TCRdb copy retains only in-frame clones and omits some. The data contain 55,000 to 70,000 clones, about 90% of them seen just once; the ten biggest clones take up about 2.5%. The input for sequencing was peripheral blood, taken from a patient treated with photon-based radiotherapy. These receptors were taken from a man between 35 and 55 years old with gastric cancer.

J is TRBJ1-5 and V is TRBV7-2; D is unclear. Germline loops: CDR1 SGHTA, CDR2 FQGNSA. Trimming took off 4 bases at V and 5 bases at J, with 9 bases between the two ends. The CDR3 totals 13 residues. The CDR3 loop is CASSSRPDQPQHF. DNA of the CDR3: TGTGCCAGCAGCTCCCGACCCGATCAGCCCCAGCATTTT. The full variable domain, completed using reference TRBV7-2 and TRBJ1-5, is GAGVSQSPSNKVTEKGKDVELRCDPISGHTALYWYRQSLGQGLEFLIYFQGNSAPDKSGLPSDRFSAERTGGSVSTLTIQRTQQEDSAVYLCASSSRPDQPQHFGDGTRLSIL.

The V call is TRBV7-9, the J call TRBJ2-2; 7 bases match TRBD2. Germline assignment: CDR1 SEHNR and CDR2 FQNEAQ (reference sequence). J lost 0 bases, V lost 6 bases, and 4 bases had no gene match. CDR3 length: 15 residues. The CDR3 bases are TGTGCCAGCAGTCAACTAGCGACGAACACCGGGGAGCTGTTTTTT. Translated: CASSQLATNTGELFF.

This chain links TRBV11-2 with TRBJ2-3; no definite D call. Germline V gene lookup returns CDR1 SGHAT and CDR2 FQNNGV. V lost 3 bases and J lost 4, with 8 bases in between. This CDR3 region has 13 residues. The CDR3 region has the DNA TGTGCCAGCAGCTTTGGCCTCCCAGATACGCAGTATTTT. Its translation: CASSFGLPDTQYF.

In its sample, this clone was seen once. The rearrangement joins TRBV6-1 to TRBJ2-2; possible D gene TRBD2, 6 bases. Trimming left V 1 base short and J 6 bases short, with 18 bases between. The CDR3 consists of 17 residues. Germline assignment: CDR1 MNHNS and CDR2 SASEGT. CDR3 nucleotides: TGTGCCAGCAGTGAAGGGCGGGGCCGTCCCACACCCGGGGAGCTGTTTTTT. Amino acid sequence: CASSEGRGRPTPGELFF.

The chain couples TRBV7-6 to TRBJ1-2; D gene uncertain. Germline V gives CDR1 SGHVS, CDR2 FNYEAQ. V was trimmed by 5 bases and J by 3 bases, leaving 10 bases between them. This CDR3 contains 13 residues. CDR3 nucleotides: TGTGCCAGCAGCGTAGGGTCCGACTATGGCTACACCTTC. This sequence encodes CASSVGSDYGYTF.

The chain carries TRBV7-2 and TRBJ2-3; 7 bases are a match to TRBD2. The CDR3 extends over 15 amino acids. Trimming removed 2 bases from V and 1 base from J; junction bases left unmatched: 3. Germline V lookup: CDR1 SGHTA, CDR2 FQGNSA. The CDR3 region is CASSLSGLGTDTQYF. CDR3 sequence (DNA): TGTGCCAGCAGCTTATCAGGACTAGGCACAGATACGCAGTATTTT. Looking up the rest from reference TRBV7-2 and TRBJ2-3 gives the full variable domain: GAGVSQSPSNKVTEKGKDVELRCDPISGHTALYWYRQSLGQGLEFLIYFQGNSAPDKSGLPSDRFSAERTGGSVSTLTIQRTQQEDSAVYLCASSLSGLGTDTQYFGPGTRLTVL.

The chain combines TRBV11-2 with TRBJ2-1; perhaps D is TRBD1 or TRBD2 (5 bases each). V was shortened by 0 bases and J by 5 bases, with 11 bases between the two germline ends. CDR3 length: 15 amino acids. Looked up from germline, CDR1 is SGHAT and CDR2 is FQNNGV. CDR3 bases: TGTGCCAGCAGCTTAGATGGGACGGAAAACAATGAGCAGTTCTTC. Amino acid sequence: CASSLDGTENNEQFF.

The genes are TRBV14 and TRBJ2-1; 8 bases fit TRBD2. The CDR3 covers 16 residues. CDR1 is SGHDN, CDR2 FVKESK, per germline. V dropped 6 bases and J dropped 7; count of bases not matched to a gene: 14. The CDR3 loop reads CASSRRAGVVKNEQFF. The CDR3 DNA follows: TGTGCCAGCAGTCGAAGAGCGGGGGTGGTGAAGAATGAGCAGTTCTTC.

The chain carries TRBV7-2 and TRBJ2-1; the D gene is possibly TRBD1 (6 bases). There are 14 residues in the CDR3. V lost 5 bases and J 7 bases, leaving 15 bases between the germline ends. The germline gives CDR1 SGHTA, CDR2 FQGNSA. CDR3 loop: CASSRSTGMNEQFF. As DNA, the CDR3 is TGTGCCAGCAGCCGTTCAACAGGGATGAATGAGCAGTTCTTC. The variable domain in full, with the rest retrieved from reference TRBV7-2 and TRBJ2-1, is GAGVSQSPSNKVTEKGKDVELRCDPISGHTALYWYRQSLGQGLEFLIYFQGNSAPDKSGLPSDRFSAERTGGSVSTLTIQRTQQEDSAVYLCASSRSTGMNEQFFGPGTRLTVL.

The rearrangement uses TRBV6-6 and TRBJ1-2; D not resolved. Germline V lookup: CDR1 MNHNY, CDR2 SVGAGI (reference sequence). This CDR3 has 11 amino acids. The V gene lost 3 bases and the J gene lost 8 bases, with 7 bases spanning the gap. Here the CDR3 reads CASSYGRGYTF. The CDR3 DNA is TGTGCCAGCAGTTATGGTCGCGGCTACACCTTC.

The chain combines TRBV7-6 with TRBJ2-5, with D uncertain. The CDR3 covers 13 residues. V gave up 1 base and J gave up 4 bases, with 7 bases separating them. Per the germline V gene, CDR1 is SGHVS and CDR2 is FNYEAQ. This CDR3 is CASSLGPSETQYF. As DNA, the CDR3 is TGTGCCAGCAGCTTAGGCCCGTCAGAGACCCAGTACTTC. Together with reference TRBV7-6 and TRBJ2-5, the CDR3 gives the full variable domain: GAGVSQSPRYKVTKRGQDVALRCDPISGHVSLYWYRQALGQGPEFLTYFNYEAQQDKSGLPNDRFSAERPEGSISTLTIQRTEQRDSAMYRCASSLGPSETQYFGPGTRLLVL.

The chain links TRBV19 to TRBJ1-6; D may be TRBD1 (5 bases). This CDR3 is built from 14 residues. V dropped 3 bases and J dropped 7 bases, with 10 bases sitting between them. Germline lookup yields CDR1 LNHDA and CDR2 SQIVND (reference sequence). The CDR3 bases are TGTGCCAGTAGTATGCGGGGCTTAAATTCACCCCTCCACTTT. Its translation is CASSMRGLNSPLHF.

The chain recombines TRBV28 with TRBJ2-5, with D hard to call. The CDR3 runs to 11 residues. V gave up 3 bases and J gave up 8 bases, with 7 bases separating them. Germline V gene sequence: CDR1 MDHEN, CDR2 SYDVKM. The CDR3 bases are TGTGCCAGCAGTTTTGGGTATACCCAGTACTTC. This sequence encodes CASSFGYTQYF.

V is TRBV27 and J is TRBJ2-3; either TRBD1 or TRBD2 may fit D (6 bases each). Germline V CDR1 and CDR2: MNHEY, SMNVEV (reference sequence). The V end lost 3 bases, the J end lost 6 bases, and 16 bases lay between the germline ends. CDR3 length: 15 amino acids. CDR3 loop: CASSLGSGALDTQYF. CDR3 DNA sequence: TGTGCCAGCAGTTTGGGATCGGGGGCGCTGGATACGCAGTATTTT.

The chain joins TRBV6-6 to TRBJ1-6; D is undetermined. V gave up 4 bases and J gave up 8 bases, with 9 bases separating them. The CDR3 is 13 amino acids. The germline V gene has CDR1 MNHNY and CDR2 SVGAGI (reference sequence). The CDR3 nucleotides read TGTGCCAGCAGTTCCCTTCAGCATTCACCCCTCCACTTT. Protein sequence: CASSSLQHSPLHF.